Listed below are T cell receptor beta chains from one sample, sequenced in a study of blood T cell repertoires in COVID-19. Using immunoSEQ multiplex PCR, the repertoire was profiled, and TCRdb retains in-frame clones only, with some absent. The sample carries roughly 300,000 clones, approximately 82% recorded once. The specimen sequenced was peripheral blood. The receptor set was obtained from a woman aged 45 to 65 with acute or convalescent COVID-19. Each CDR3 is given with its conserved first and last residue. The D gene is left open where the match is weak.

d_call	v_call	cdr3_aa
TRBD1	TRBV2	CASSAGTAQKTDTQYF
TRBD2	TRBV5-4	CASSLGTSGVTGELFF
TRBD1	TRBV6-5	CASGTGTGTNQPQHF
.	TRBV7-8	CASSLMRNQPQHF
.	TRBV5-6	CASSLVGSLTDTQYF
TRBD2	TRBV3-1/TRBV3-2	CASSHPTQVLAGAKDTQYF
TRBD1	TRBV3-1/TRBV3-2	CASSLVGGGFPICDEAFF
.	TRBV5-4	CASSWDTPNTGELFF
TRBD1	TRBV30	CAWSARQGAADTQYF
.	TRBV30	CAWSKGGADTEAFF
TRBD1	TRBV6-4	CASTSQGARETQYF
TRBD2	TRBV4-2	CASSQEAGTSGGNIQYF
.	TRBV6-2/TRBV6-3	CASSSGTGDTDTQYF
.	TRBV5-1	CASQGQNTGELFF
.	TRBV10-1	CASSGGLNQPQHF
.	TRBV7-9	CASSRLANTGELFF
TRBD2	TRBV7-9	CASSLVTGLARDQETQYF
.	TRBV5-5	CASSSGTGSRDSPLHF
TRBD2	TRBV25-1	CASSDLLAGGYNEQFF
.	TRBV10-1	CASSVDRYTEAFF
.	TRBV5-6	CASSFDPAAANEKLFF
.	TRBV4-1	CASSRVQPGGYTF
.	TRBV5-1	CASSLERAGEDEQFF
TRBD1	TRBV2	CASRNDRENEQYF
.	TRBV5-5	CASSPKGGVNTGELFF
.	TRBV12-3/TRBV12-4	CASSRGFLSGYTF
TRBD1	TRBV12-5	CASGSGQGYTEAFF
TRBD1	TRBV3-1/TRBV3-2	CASSQEDRVYGYTF
.	TRBV11-2	CASSLRGQDTGELFF
TRBD1	TRBV19	CASRDRDSPLHF
.	TRBV12-3/TRBV12-4	CASSFGLQAGYTF
.	TRBV4-1	CASSPPGGQGDTQYF
.	TRBV9	CASSPRGDSYGYTF
TRBD1	TRBV4-1	CASSQVGTGGSEKLFF
TRBD2	TRBV5-6	CASSAGTSGSTDTQYF
.	TRBV9	CASSPSLGGQAEAFF
.	TRBV4-1	CASSQDRGGLSGNTIYF
TRBD2	TRBV27	CASSPRRLAGGEQYF
.	TRBV12-3/TRBV12-4	CASSVGGNTEAFF
.	TRBV18	CASSPQTGRADTQYF
TRBD2	TRBV5-5	CASSPASGGADTQYF
.	TRBV19	CASSIQAGSYYGYTF
TRBD1	TRBV11-1	CASSSGQGYSPLHF
.	TRBV19	CASSQSGRDEAFF
.	TRBV2	CASRDPGGPKNIQYF
TRBD2	TRBV2	CASSRTSGRNEQYF
.	TRBV30	CAWNGQPNTEAFF
TRBD1	TRBV18	CASSPRDRFPEAFF
TRBD1	TRBV24-1	CATSDARTGLTDTQYF
.	TRBV10-3	CAISEGGDYGYTF
.	TRBV5-8	CASSSPGGAYEQYF